The 10 T cell receptor beta chains given below trace back to one sample, sequenced in a study of identical twins (dated by TCRdb to about 2016). Library preparation employed 5' RACE. Sequencer: Illumina HiSeq 2000. TCRdb applied fastp at Q25 and MiXCR to the public reads, then kept only in-frame beta chains. One record per CDR3 amino acid sequence lists the most common genes and DNA. This sample has 1.5 million to 2 million distinct CDR3 sequences in its table, and under 35% of those were observed once. Together, the top ten hold about 0.25% of the sample. Source material: cord blood. The origin of the receptors is a newborn girl in good health.

This clonotype was counted a few times. The gene calls are TRBV20-1 and TRBJ1-1; no clear D gene. V was trimmed by 7 bases and J by 0 bases, leaving 9 bases between them. The CDR3 covers 12 residues. Germline assignment: CDR1 DFQATT and CDR2 SNEGSKA (reference sequence). The DNA of the CDR3 is TGCAGTGTCGATGGGATGAACACTGAAGCTTTCTTT. Translating gives CSVDGMNTEAFF.

As concerns this clonotype: The junction does not match germline at one end; this may be a read error. The rearrangement links TRBV2 to TRBJ1-2, with D possibly being TRBD1 (6 bases). The germline CDR1 and CDR2 sequences are SNHLY and FYNNEI. The CDR3 contains 13 residues. Here the CDR3 DNA reads TGTGCCAGCAGTGGACAGGAGGTCTATGGCTACATCTTC. This encodes CASSGQEVYGYIF.

The chain combines TRBV3-1 with TRBJ2-1; 9 bases map to TRBD2. The trim removed 4 bases at V and 6 bases at J, leaving 13 bases unmatched. CDR1 is LGHDT, CDR2 YNNKEL, per germline (reference sequence). The CDR3 has 17 residues. DNA of the CDR3: TGTGCCAGCAGCCCAACGCCCGGGACTAGCATAATCAATGAGCAGTTCTTC. It codes for CASSPTPGTSIINEQFF.

The V gene is TRBV20-1, the J gene TRBJ2-7; 8 bases are a match to TRBD1. The CDR3 consists of 14 residues. The germline gives CDR1 DFQATT, CDR2 SNEGSKA (reference sequence). Germline trimming cut 7 bases from V and 3 bases from J; bases unmatched to any gene: 11. CDR3 bases: TGCAGTGTCGCACCCGGGACAGGTCTCTACGAGCAGTACTTC. Its translation is CSVAPGTGLYEQYF.

This clonotype was picked up a small number of times. The chain has TRBV10-3 and TRBJ1-2; 9 bases fit TRBD1. V lost 3 bases and J lost 2; bases outside the gene matches: 7. Germline assignment: CDR1 ENHRY and CDR2 SYGVKD. The CDR3 consists of 16 residues. Written as DNA, the CDR3 is TGTGCCATCAGTGATGTGGGACAGGGCCAGAACTATGGCTACACCTTC. Protein sequence: CAISDVGQGQNYGYTF.

The chain combines TRBV6-5 with TRBJ1-2; D perhaps matches TRBD1 (6 bases). V was trimmed by 6 bases and J by 3 bases, leaving 14 bases between them. The germline V gene encodes CDR1 MNHEY and CDR2 SVGAGI. The CDR3 contains 14 residues. The CDR3 nucleotides are TGTGCCAGCAGCGATGGGGGGGGCGACTATGGCTACACCTTC. Translating gives CASSDGGGDYGYTF.

This clonotype has only a few counts. This chain links TRBV27 with TRBJ2-7; weak D call: TRBD2 (6 bases). The ends were cut back, 6 bases at V and 1 base at J, with 16 bases in the middle. CDR1 is MNHEY and CDR2 is SMNVEV in the germline V gene (reference sequence). The CDR3 runs 15 residues. CDR3 sequence reads: CASSLVGRLSYEQYF. The DNA of the CDR3 is TGTGCCAGCAGCCTGGTAGGGAGGCTTTCCTACGAGCAGTACTTC.

CDR3 DNA: TGTGCCACCAGTGATTTAGGCCAGACGAACACCGGGGAGCTGTTTTTT. Translated, it gives CATSDLGQTNTGELFF. The V gene is TRBV24-1, the J gene TRBJ2-2, with D uncertain. Trimming removed 1 base from V and 0 bases from J, with 8 bases in between. The germline gives CDR1 KGHDR, CDR2 SFDVKD. The CDR3 is 16 residues long.

V is TRBV6-5 and J is TRBJ2-7, with 9 bases that match TRBD2. Germline V gene lookup returns CDR1 MNHEY and CDR2 SVGAGI. V shed 2 bases, J shed 7 bases, and the junction held 9 bases outside the gene matches. CDR3 length: 15 residues. The CDR3 coding sequence is TGTGCCAGCAGTTACGGCCTAGCGGGAAGGAATGAGCAGTACTTC. Its protein is CASSYGLAGRNEQYF.

This chain uses TRBV20-1 with TRBJ2-1, with D hard to call. The CDR3 contains 11 residues. Per the germline V gene, CDR1 is DFQATT and CDR2 is SNEGSKA (reference sequence). CDR3 protein: CKASSYNEQFF. DNA for the CDR3: TGCAAGGCCAGCTCCTACAATGAGCAGTTCTTC.